The entry that follows covers one TCR beta chain sequence. Its antigen remains unidentified. Measured with immunoSEQ multiplex PCR; TCRdb has only the in-frame clones, and not every one. Of about 77,000 clones listed, 65% to 85% are singletons. The data belong to a study of OX40 agonist ivuxolimab in advanced cancers. Study information: Patients enrolled in dose escalation were diagnosed with hepatocellular carcinoma, melanoma, renal cell or head and neck cancer. Study-level results: Some patients who did not respond also had low normalized T-cell clonal expansion.

The sample consisted of CD4+ or CD8+ T cells sorted from blood, taken in a trial of the OX40 agonist ivuxolimab. The sequence was obtained from an adult with an advanced solid tumor such as melanoma, head and neck, liver or kidney cancer.

The CDR3 nucleotides are TGCGCCAGCAGCTTGGAACCGGGGCACTCTGGAAACACCATATATTTT. It is translated as CASSLEPGHSGNTIYF. The J gene is TRBJ1-3, the V gene TRBV5-1, with a possible D match to TRBD1 (5 bases). The CDR3 is 16 amino acids. Looked up from germline, CDR1 is SGHRS and CDR2 is YFSETQ. With 0 bases removed from V and 0 bases from J, the gap between germline ends came to 10 bases.